This T cell receptor beta chain was sequenced for a study of blood T cell repertoires in COVID-19. Everyone who took part was roughly 18 to 89 years old, and they came from 20 to 25 US areas. Cohort placement rested on clinical history that participants reported themselves. Per the germline V gene, CDR1 is DFQATT and CDR2 is SNEGSKA (reference sequence). This CDR3 region has 11 residues. The V and J ends lost 2 bases and 4 bases respectively, with 6 bases between them. The method was immunoSEQ multiplex PCR; TCRdb's version includes in-frame clones alone and lacks a portion of them. The sample records around 250,000 clones, 91% being singletons.

The origin of this receptor is a human donor in a cohort exposed to, infected with or recovered from COVID-19 (not recorded which). The donor label of this sample is uncertain. The gene calls are TRBV20-1 and TRBJ2-7; unclear D gene. Specimen: PBMCs or T cells enriched from blood (not recorded which). The CDR3 nucleotides are TGCAGTGCTAGACTTTATTACGAGCAGTACTTC. Protein sequence: CSARLYYEQYF.